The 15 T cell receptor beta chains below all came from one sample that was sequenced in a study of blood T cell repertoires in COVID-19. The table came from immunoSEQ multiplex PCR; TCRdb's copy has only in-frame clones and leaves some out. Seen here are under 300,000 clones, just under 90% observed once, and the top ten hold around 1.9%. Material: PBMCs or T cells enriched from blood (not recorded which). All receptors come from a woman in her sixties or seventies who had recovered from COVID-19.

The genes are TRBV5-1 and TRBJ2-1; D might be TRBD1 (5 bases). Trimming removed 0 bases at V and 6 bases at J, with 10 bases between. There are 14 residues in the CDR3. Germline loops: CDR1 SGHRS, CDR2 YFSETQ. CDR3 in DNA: TGCGCCAGCAGCTTGGAAGGGGCAGGCAATGAGCAGTTCTTC. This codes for CASSLEGAGNEQFF.

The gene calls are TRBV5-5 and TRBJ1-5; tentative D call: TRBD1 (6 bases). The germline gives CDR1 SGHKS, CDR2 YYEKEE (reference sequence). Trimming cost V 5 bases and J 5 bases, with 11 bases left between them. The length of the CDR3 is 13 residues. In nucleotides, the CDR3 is TGTGCCAGCAGACAGGGTGTCGATCAGCCCCAGCATTTT. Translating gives CASRQGVDQPQHF.

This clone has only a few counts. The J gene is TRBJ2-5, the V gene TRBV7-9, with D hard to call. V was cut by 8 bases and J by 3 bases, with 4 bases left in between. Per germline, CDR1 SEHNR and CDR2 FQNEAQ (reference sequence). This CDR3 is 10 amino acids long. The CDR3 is CASGEETQYF. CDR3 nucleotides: TGTGCCAGCGGAGAAGAGACCCAGTACTTC.

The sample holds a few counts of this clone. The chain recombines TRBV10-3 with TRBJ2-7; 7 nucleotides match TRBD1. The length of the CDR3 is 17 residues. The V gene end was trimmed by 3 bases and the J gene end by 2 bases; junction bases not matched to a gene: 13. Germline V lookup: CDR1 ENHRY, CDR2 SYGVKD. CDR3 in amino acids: CAISDWTGATPTYEQYF. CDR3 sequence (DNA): TGTGCCATCAGTGACTGGACAGGCGCGACACCGACCTACGAGCAGTACTTC.

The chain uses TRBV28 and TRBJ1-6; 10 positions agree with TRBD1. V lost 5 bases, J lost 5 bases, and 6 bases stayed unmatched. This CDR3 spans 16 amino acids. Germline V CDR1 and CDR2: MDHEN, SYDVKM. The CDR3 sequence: CASSTGTGEHNSPLHF. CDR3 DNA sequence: TGTGCCAGCAGTACCGGGACAGGGGAGCATAATTCACCCCTCCACTTT.

The CDR3, as DNA: TGTGCCAGCATCGACAGGGGAACCGGGGAGCTGTTTTTT. Protein sequence: CASIDRGTGELFF. V and J are TRBV27 and TRBJ2-2; 8 positions match TRBD1. V shed 7 bases, J shed 5 bases, and the junction held 3 bases outside the gene matches. CDR1 is MNHEY and CDR2 is SMNVEV in the germline V gene (reference sequence). This CDR3 region has 13 residues.

CDR3 coding DNA: TGTGCCAGTAGTATAGTCTCCCAGGGCAATGAGCAGTTCTTC. Translating gives CASSIVSQGNEQFF. The V and J genes are TRBV19 and TRBJ2-1; weak D call: TRBD1 (5 bases). Trimming cost V 1 base and J 6 bases, with 10 bases left between them. The CDR3 spans 14 residues. Looked up from germline, CDR1 is LNHDA and CDR2 is SQIVND (reference sequence). Full variable domain (remainder filled in from reference TRBV19 and TRBJ2-1): DGGITQSPKYLFRKEGQNVTLSCEQNLNHDAMYWYRQDPGQGLRLIYYSQIVNDFQKGDIAEGYSVSREKKESFPLTVTSAQKNPTAFYLCASSIVSQGNEQFFGPGTRLTVL.

CDR3 nucleotide sequence: TGTGCCAGCAGCACCCGGGACAGGAATTCACCCCTCCACTTT. This gives the protein CASSTRDRNSPLHF. The genes are TRBV5-4 and TRBJ1-6; 8 bases agree with TRBD1. CDR3 size: 14 residues. Unmatched junction bases numbered 4, after V lost 4 bases and J lost 7 bases. Germline V lookup: CDR1 SGHNT, CDR2 YYREEE (reference sequence).

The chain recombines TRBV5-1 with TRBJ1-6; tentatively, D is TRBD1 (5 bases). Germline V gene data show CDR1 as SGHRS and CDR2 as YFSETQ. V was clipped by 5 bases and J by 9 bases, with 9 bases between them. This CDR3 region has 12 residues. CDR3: CASRSGTSPLHF. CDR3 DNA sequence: TGCGCCAGCAGGAGCGGGACTTCACCCCTCCACTTT.

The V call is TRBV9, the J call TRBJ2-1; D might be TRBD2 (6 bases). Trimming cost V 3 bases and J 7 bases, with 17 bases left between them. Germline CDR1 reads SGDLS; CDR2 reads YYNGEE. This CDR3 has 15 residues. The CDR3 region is CASSDSGGAWNEQFF. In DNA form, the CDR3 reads TGTGCCAGCAGCGATAGCGGAGGGGCTTGGAATGAGCAGTTCTTC. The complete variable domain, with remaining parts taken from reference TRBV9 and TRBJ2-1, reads DSGVTQTPKHLITATGQRVTLRCSPRSGDLSVYWYQQSLDQGLQFLIQYYNGEERAKGNILERFSAQQFPDLHSELNLSSLELGDSALYFCASSDSGGAWNEQFFGPGTRLTVL.

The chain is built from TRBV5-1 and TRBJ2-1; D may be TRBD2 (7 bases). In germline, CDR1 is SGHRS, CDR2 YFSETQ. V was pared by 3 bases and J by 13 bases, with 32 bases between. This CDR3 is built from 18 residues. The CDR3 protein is CASSSLGGGAFAGGRQFF. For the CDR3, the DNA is TGCGCCAGCAGCTCATTAGGGGGGGGCGCGTTCGCAGGAGGTCGTCAGTTCTTC.

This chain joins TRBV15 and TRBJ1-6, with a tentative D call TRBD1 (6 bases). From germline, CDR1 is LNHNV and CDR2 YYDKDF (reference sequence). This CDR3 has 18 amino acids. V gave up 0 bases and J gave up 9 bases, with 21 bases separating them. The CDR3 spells CATSRDGPWGGSGSPLHF. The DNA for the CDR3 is TGTGCCACCAGCAGAGACGGCCCTTGGGGGGGCAGTGGTTCACCCCTCCACTTT. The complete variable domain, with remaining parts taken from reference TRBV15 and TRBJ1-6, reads DAMVIQNPRYQVTQFGKPVTLSCSQTLNHNVMYWYQQKSSQAPKLLFHYYDKDFNNEADTPDNFQSRRPNTSFCFLDIRSPGLGDTAMYLCATSRDGPWGGSGSPLHFGNGTRLTVT.

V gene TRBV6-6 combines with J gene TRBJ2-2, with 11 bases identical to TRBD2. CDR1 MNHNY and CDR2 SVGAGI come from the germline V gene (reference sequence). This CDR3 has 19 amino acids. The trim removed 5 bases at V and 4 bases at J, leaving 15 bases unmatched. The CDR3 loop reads CASSPRRHSGGAGTGELFF. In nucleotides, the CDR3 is TGTGCCAGCAGTCCACGTCGACATAGCGGGGGGGCGGGCACCGGGGAGCTGTTTTTT.

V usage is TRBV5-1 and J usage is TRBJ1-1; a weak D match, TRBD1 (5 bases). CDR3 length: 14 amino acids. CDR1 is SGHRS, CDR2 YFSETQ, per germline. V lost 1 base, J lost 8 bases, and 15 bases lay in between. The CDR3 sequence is CASSLTRQGLEAFF. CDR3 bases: TGCGCCAGCAGCTTGACTCGGCAGGGACTCGAAGCTTTCTTT.

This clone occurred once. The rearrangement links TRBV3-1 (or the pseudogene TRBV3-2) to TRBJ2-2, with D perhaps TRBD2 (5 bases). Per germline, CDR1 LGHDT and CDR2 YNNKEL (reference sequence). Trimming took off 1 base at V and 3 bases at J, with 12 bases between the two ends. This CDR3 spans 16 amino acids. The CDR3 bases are TGTGCCAGCAGCCAAGGGTACGGGGTTGACACCGGGGAGCTGTTTTTT. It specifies CASSQGYGVDTGELFF.